The 17 T cell receptor beta chains below come from one sample, sequenced in a study of technical replicates of blood from several donors. Only in-frame clones appear in the TCRdb table, and some are missing; sequencing was by immunoSEQ multiplex PCR. Of approximately 15,000 clones detected, approximately 86% appear once; the ten largest clones hold 11%. The sample comprised PBMCs. The receptors originated from a human donor in good health.

The genes are TRBV6-1 and TRBJ1-2; TRBD1 matches at 7 bases. Germline V CDR1 and CDR2: MNHNS, SASEGT. V shed 6 bases and J 8 bases; nucleotides not matched to a gene: 9. This CDR3 contains 13 residues. CDR3 nucleotide sequence: TGTGCCAGCAGAGACCGGGACAGTCAGGGCTACACCTTC. Protein: CASRDRDSQGYTF.

The J gene is TRBJ1-2, the V gene TRBV6-6, with 11 bases that match TRBD1. Germline-derived CDR1 and CDR2 are MNHNY and SVGAGI (reference sequence). CDR3 length equals 15 residues. J gave up 4 bases and V 2 bases, and 3 bases lay outside the gene matches. The DNA for the CDR3 is TGTGCCAGCAGTTACGGACAGGGGGCAGGCTATGGCTACACCTTC. This gives the protein CASSYGQGAGYGYTF.

This clone was counted once. V and J are TRBV15 and TRBJ1-5; D may be TRBD1 (5 bases). The V end was cut by 6 bases, the J end by 4 bases, with 22 bases between. The CDR3 is made up of 17 amino acids. CDR1 LNHNV and CDR2 YYDKDF come from the germline V gene (reference sequence). The CDR3 is CATRSKVMSRDNQPQHF. CDR3 nucleotide sequence: TGTGCCACCAGGAGTAAAGTAATGAGCAGGGATAATCAGCCCCAGCATTTT.

The V gene is TRBV5-1, the J gene TRBJ2-7; 11 nucleotides agree with TRBD2. The V and J ends lost 3 bases and 3 bases, in that order; junction bases with no gene match: 14. The CDR3 is 18 residues long. CDR1 is SGHRS and CDR2 is YFSETQ in the germline V gene. The CDR3 DNA sequence: TGCGCCAGCAGCTCGGGAGTTCCGGGACTAGCGGAGTACTACGAGCAGTACTTC. Its translation is CASSSGVPGLAEYYEQYF.

This clone has a single count. The chain is built from TRBV5-1 and TRBJ1-3, with 10 bases matching TRBD1. V dropped 4 bases and J dropped 3; count of bases not matched to a gene: 4. This CDR3 is built from 15 residues. Germline V lookup: CDR1 SGHRS, CDR2 YFSETQ. The CDR3 nucleotides read TGCGCCAGCAGCCGTGGACAGGGGGATGGAAACACCATATATTTT. Amino acids: CASSRGQGDGNTIYF.

This clone was seen only once. In DNA, the CDR3 is TGTGCCAGCAGCTTATTATCGTACCAAGAGACCCAGTACTTC. Translating gives CASSLLSYQETQYF. This chain connects TRBV7-8 to TRBJ2-5; no clear D gene. Trimming took off 2 bases at V and 0 bases at J, with 7 bases between the two ends. The CDR3 runs to 14 residues. Germline V gives CDR1 SGHVS, CDR2 FQNEAQ.

Comment on this clone: This same CDR3 is encoded by further DNA sequences in the sample. The chain couples TRBV5-4 to TRBJ1-1; possible D gene TRBD1, 6 bases. Trimming removed 6 bases at V and 3 bases at J, with 15 bases between. This CDR3 contains 14 residues. The V gene's germline CDR1 is SGHNT and CDR2 YYREEE (reference sequence). CDR3 amino acids: CASNPTGNYTEAFF. CDR3 DNA: TGTGCCAGCAACCCCACAGGGAATTACACTGAAGCTTTCTTT.

This chain connects TRBV7-2 to TRBJ1-1; D not resolved. V dropped 5 bases and J dropped 5 bases, with 9 bases sitting between them. The CDR3 loop spans 12 amino acids. Germline-derived CDR1 and CDR2 are SGHTA and FQGNSA. Here the CDR3 DNA reads TGTGCCAGCAGCCCCGGGAGGACTGAAGCTTTCTTT. This encodes CASSPGRTEAFF.

This clone was counted a few times. The chain uses TRBV6-5 and TRBJ2-5; the match to TRBD2 covers 11 bases. This CDR3 has 16 amino acids. V dropped 4 bases and J dropped 1; count of bases not matched to a gene: 5. Germline loops: CDR1 MNHEY, CDR2 SVGAGI. Here the CDR3 reads CASSWTGTSGQETQYF. CDR3 nucleotides: TGTGCCAGCAGTTGGACCGGGACTAGCGGCCAAGAGACCCAGTACTTC.

This rearrangement joins TRBV6-5 to TRBJ2-7; 8 bases agree with TRBD2. V trimming: 5 bases; J trimming: 0 bases; junction bases outside the gene matches: 6. The CDR3 is made up of 15 amino acids. Germline V gene data show CDR1 as MNHEY and CDR2 as SVGAGI. CDR3 amino acids: CASSRGLDSSYEQYF. The CDR3 region has the DNA TGTGCCAGCAGTAGGGGACTAGATAGCTCCTACGAGCAGTACTTC.

Comment on this clone: Mismatch with germline at one junction end may stem from a read error. The V gene is TRBV2, the J gene TRBJ2-1; perhaps TRBD2 as D (6 bases). Germline V gives CDR1 SNHLY, CDR2 FYNNEI. The CDR3 extends over 11 amino acids. CDR3 DNA sequence: TGTGCCAGCACCCTCGGGACTCATGGGGTCTTC. This translates into CASTLGTHGVF.

This clone has just a few counts. The rearrangement uses TRBV6-4 and TRBJ1-1, with 7 bases identical to TRBD1. J was trimmed by 2 bases and V by 6 bases; bases with no gene match: 3. CDR3 length: 13 residues. In germline, CDR1 is MRHNA, CDR2 SNTAGT. CDR3 DNA: TGTGCCAGCAGGGGGACAGCCAACACTGAAGCTTTCTTT. Amino acids: CASRGTANTEAFF.

The J gene is TRBJ2-2, the V gene TRBV19; TRBD2 matches at 8 bases. V was pared by 8 bases and J by 1 base, with 12 bases of the junction left unmatched. This CDR3 region has 17 residues. In germline, CDR1 is LNHDA, CDR2 SQIVND (reference sequence). The DNA of the CDR3 is TGTGCCAGTGCGAGACAGCCAACTAGCGGGAACACCGGGGAGCTGTTTTTT. As protein: CASARQPTSGNTGELFF. Using reference TRBV19 and TRBJ2-2 for the parts outside the CDR3, the full variable domain is DGGITQSPKYLFRKEGQNVTLSCEQNLNHDAMYWYRQDPGQGLRLIYYSQIVNDFQKGDIAEGYSVSREKKESFPLTVTSAQKNPTAFYLCASARQPTSGNTGELFFGEGSRLTVL.

This chain uses TRBV7-8 with TRBJ2-3; weak D call: TRBD2 (6 bases). CDR1 SGHVS and CDR2 FQNEAQ come from the germline V gene. The CDR3 has 17 amino acids. Trimming took off 2 bases at V and 0 bases at J, with 15 bases between the two ends. CDR3 nucleotides: TGTGCCAGCAGCTTACCATCTAGCGTCTCTAGCACAGATACGCAGTATTTT. Protein: CASSLPSSVSSTDTQYF.

V gene TRBV6-5 combines with J gene TRBJ1-1, with D unclear. CDR3 size: 13 residues. V shed 8 bases and J shed 1 base, with 11 bases lying between them. Germline-derived CDR1 and CDR2 are MNHEY and SVGAGI. The CDR3 loop reads CASAIIPNTEAFF. The CDR3 nucleotides are TGTGCCAGCGCTATAATACCGAACACTGAAGCTTTCTTT.

V and J are TRBV5-1 and TRBJ2-1; 11 bases align to TRBD2. CDR1 and CDR2 (germline): SGHRS, YFSETQ. The CDR3 consists of 16 residues. V dropped 4 bases and J dropped 2; count of bases not matched to a gene: 5. Written as DNA, the CDR3 is TGCGCCAGCAGCACTGAACTAGCGGGAGCCTACAATGAGCAGTTCTTC. Translated: CASSTELAGAYNEQFF.

This clone has more than one count but fewer than ten. The chain has TRBV6-4 and TRBJ2-7; maybe TRBD1 (5 bases). The V end was cut by 4 bases, the J end by 2 bases, with 15 bases between. The CDR3 loop spans 15 amino acids. The V gene's germline CDR1 is MRHNA and CDR2 SNTAGT. The CDR3 DNA sequence: TGTGCCAGCAGTGTGAAAGGGGATGGGCCCTACGAGCAGTACTTC. Amino acid sequence: CASSVKGDGPYEQYF.